What follows are 17 T cell receptor beta chains derived from one specimen sequenced in a study of glioma-infiltrating T cells after dendritic cell vaccination (dated by TCRdb to between 2015 and 2016). The protocol used for the library was the immunoSEQ multiplex PCR assay. TCRdb obtained this table from immuneACCESS and retained in-frame rearrangements with V and J assigned. These tables miss some clones; where compared with another copy, unresolved V genes account for less than half of the shortfall, and the remainder is unexplained. The sample includes more than 85,000 clones, with nearly 90% observed a single time. The top ten clonotypes cover roughly 2.8% of the sample. What the time point label conveys for this sample: after dendritic cell vaccination, including at tumor progression/relapse. The source was blood, collected after dendritic cell vaccination. Source of these receptors: a human donor with glioblastoma.

This rearrangement joins TRBV11-3 to TRBJ2-7; D is uncertain. There are 13 residues in the CDR3. Germline CDR1 and CDR2: SGHNT and YENEEA. Between the trimmed V and J ends, which lost 2 bases and 3 bases, there was a span of 8 bases. Written as DNA, the CDR3 is TGTGCCAGCAGCTTACTGGCAGGCTACGAGCAGTACTTC. This codes for CASSLLAGYEQYF.

The genes are TRBV9 and TRBJ1-2; D may be TRBD1 (6 bases). This CDR3 spans 15 amino acids. V lost 4 bases, J lost 0 bases, and 13 bases lay in between. Germline V lookup: CDR1 SGDLS, CDR2 YYNGEE. The CDR3: CASSPGTLPNYGYTF. The CDR3 bases are TGTGCCAGCAGCCCGGGGACACTACCTAACTATGGCTACACCTTC. Full variable domain (remainder filled in from reference TRBV9 and TRBJ1-2): DSGVTQTPKHLITATGQRVTLRCSPRSGDLSVYWYQQSLDQGLQFLIQYYNGEERAKGNILERFSAQQFPDLHSELNLSSLELGDSALYFCASSPGTLPNYGYTFGSGTRLTVV.

The rearrangement uses TRBV7-9 and TRBJ1-2; the match to TRBD1 covers 8 bases. Germline-derived CDR1 and CDR2 are SEHNR and FQNEAQ (reference sequence). The CDR3 has 14 residues. V lost 10 bases to trimming and J lost 8 bases; unmatched junction nucleotides: 15. CDR3 residues: CATRQRETGEGYTF. In DNA form, the CDR3 reads TGTGCCACCCGACAGAGGGAGACAGGGGAGGGCTACACCTTC.

The rearrangement links TRBV15 to TRBJ1-3; no clear D gene. V was cut by 1 base and J by 0 bases, with 7 bases left in between. The length of the CDR3 is 15 residues. The germline gives CDR1 LNHNV, CDR2 YYDKDF (reference sequence). In DNA form, the CDR3 reads TGTGCCACCAGCAGAGCCCCGAGCTCTGGAAACACCATATATTTT. Its translation is CATSRAPSSGNTIYF.

This clone appeared a single time. The rearrangement links TRBV4-1 to TRBJ1-1; D remains ambiguous. Trimming took 4 bases from V and 4 from J, leaving 19 bases between them. Germline assignment: CDR1 MGHRA and CDR2 YSYEKL. The CDR3 covers 16 residues. The CDR3 region has the DNA TGCGCCAGCAGCCTAGCGTACCAAGGGTCGATCACTGAAGCTTTCTTT. This translates into CASSLAYQGSITEAFF.

This clone has only one observation. The chain is built from TRBV6-1 and TRBJ2-5, with D possibly TRBD1 on 6 matching bases. Germline V gene sequence: CDR1 MNHNS, CDR2 SASEGT. This CDR3 is 14 amino acids long. V lost 5 bases to trimming and J lost 7 bases, with 17 bases between them. The CDR3 reads CASSRSRGGWTQYF. CDR3 sequence (DNA): TGTGCCAGCAGTCGGTCCAGGGGCGGGTGGACCCAGTACTTC.

The chain combines TRBV9 with TRBJ2-1; D unresolved. The CDR3 totals 15 residues. Trimming took 0 bases from V and 3 from J, leaving 10 bases between them. The germline V gene encodes CDR1 SGDLS and CDR2 YYNGEE. The CDR3 reads CASSVAEALYNEQFF. In nucleotides, the CDR3 is TGTGCCAGCAGCGTAGCCGAAGCACTCTACAATGAGCAGTTCTTC.

This clone was recorded once. This chain links TRBV5-1 with TRBJ2-7, with TRBD2 identical over 9 bases. V lost 2 bases, J lost 0 bases, and 3 bases stayed unmatched. Germline V gives CDR1 SGHRS, CDR2 YFSETQ. The CDR3 contains 15 residues. The CDR3 loop is CASSLLAGSSYEQYF. CDR3 DNA sequence: TGCGCCAGCAGCTTACTAGCGGGCAGCTCCTACGAGCAGTACTTC.

The rearrangement links TRBV7-8 to TRBJ1-5, with D unclear. The V end was cut by 5 bases, the J end by 2 bases, with 13 bases between. The CDR3 is 15 amino acids. CDR1 is SGHVS, CDR2 FQNEAQ, per germline. The CDR3 sequence: CASSKLSTGNQPQHF. Here the CDR3 DNA reads TGTGCCAGCAGCAAACTTAGTACGGGCAATCAGCCCCAGCATTTT.

The chain combines TRBV9 with TRBJ2-2; D perhaps matches TRBD2 (6 bases). Germline lookup yields CDR1 SGDLS and CDR2 YYNGEE. The CDR3 loop spans 16 amino acids. The V gene lost 0 bases and the J gene lost 1 base, with 10 bases spanning the gap. In DNA form, the CDR3 reads TGTGCCAGCAGCGTAGGTAGTAGCGGGAACACCGGGGAGCTGTTTTTT. Protein product: CASSVGSSGNTGELFF.

The chain employs TRBV5-1 and TRBJ1-4; 7 positions agree with TRBD1. V lost 0 bases and J lost 8; bases outside the gene matches: 1. This CDR3 has 13 residues. Germline values: CDR1 SGHRS, CDR2 YFSETQ. CDR3 sequence: CASSLGGGEKLFF. In DNA, the CDR3 is TGCGCCAGCAGCTTGGGAGGGGGCGAAAAACTGTTTTTT.

This sequence joins TRBV5-1 and TRBJ2-1; 7 bases fit TRBD1. In germline, CDR1 is SGHRS, CDR2 YFSETQ. The CDR3 sequence is 13 residues long. The V and J ends lost 5 bases and 5 bases, in that order; junction bases with no gene match: 4. CDR3 sequence reads: CASRAGTDNEQFF. The CDR3 bases are TGCGCCAGCAGGGCCGGGACAGACAATGAGCAGTTCTTC.

Written as DNA, the CDR3 is TGTGCCAGCAGTTACTCCAGGGGGAGCAATCAGCCCCAGCATTTT. It translates to CASSYSRGSNQPQHF. This chain uses TRBV6-5 with TRBJ1-5, with TRBD1 identical over 7 bases. Germline values: CDR1 MNHEY, CDR2 SVGAGI. With V trimmed by 0 bases and J by 1 base, 0 bases remained unmatched. This CDR3 has 15 residues.

This chain uses TRBV7-2 with TRBJ1-5; 10 bases fit TRBD1. The CDR3 consists of 14 residues. Germline-derived CDR1 and CDR2 are SGHTA and FQGNSA. V lost 5 bases to trimming and J lost 7 bases; unmatched junction nucleotides: 5. CDR3 DNA sequence: TGTGCCAGCAGCCGGACAGGGGGGAAACAGCCCCAGCATTTT. Protein sequence: CASSRTGGKQPQHF. Full variable domain (remainder filled in from reference TRBV7-2 and TRBJ1-5): GAGVSQSPSNKVTEKGKDVELRCDPISGHTALYWYRQSLGQGLEFLIYFQGNSAPDKSGLPSDRFSAERTGGSVSTLTIQRTQQEDSAVYLCASSRTGGKQPQHFGDGTRLSIL.

The chain joins TRBV30 to TRBJ2-1; TRBD2 aligns across 8 bases. There are 14 residues in the CDR3. Germline loops: CDR1 GTSNPN, CDR2 SVGIG (reference sequence). V was pared by 4 bases and J by 7 bases, with 9 bases of the junction left unmatched. The CDR3 reads CAWNRGGIFNEQFF. The CDR3 DNA sequence: TGTGCCTGGAATCGGGGGGGCATTTTTAATGAGCAGTTCTTC.

The chain employs TRBV5-5 and TRBJ1-5, with D hard to call. The CDR3 covers 12 residues. The V end was cut by 0 bases, the J end by 6 bases, with 4 bases between. Looked up from germline, CDR1 is SGHKS and CDR2 is YYEKEE (reference sequence). The CDR3 protein is CASSLVGQPQHF. Here the CDR3 DNA reads TGTGCCAGCAGCTTGGTCGGTCAGCCCCAGCATTTT. The complete variable domain, with remaining parts taken from reference TRBV5-5 and TRBJ1-5, reads DAGVTQSPTHLIKTRGQQVTLRCSPISGHKSVSWYQQVLGQGPQFIFQYYEKEERGRGNFPDRFSARQFPNYSSELNVNALLLGDSALYLCASSLVGQPQHFGDGTRLSIL.

This chain links TRBV29-1 with TRBJ2-7; 7 bases are shared with TRBD2. Unmatched junction bases numbered 8, after V lost 2 bases and J lost 4 bases. The germline V gene has CDR1 SQVTM and CDR2 ANQGSEA. The CDR3 is made up of 14 amino acids. The CDR3 loop is CSVEFAGVLYEQYF. Written as DNA, the CDR3 is TGCAGCGTTGAATTTGCGGGAGTTCTGTACGAGCAGTACTTC.